The 17 T cell receptor beta chains reported below all come from one sample, sequenced in a study of cytomegalovirus exposure and HLA in healthy donors. PCR was performed using 60 Vbeta and 13 Jbeta primers. Sequencing used immunoSEQ multiplex PCR; TCRdb keeps in-frame clones, though not all of them. Of 95,000 to 100,000 clones listed, approximately 85% are singletons. The material sequenced was PBMCs. Receptors originate from a man aged 30-40 years in good health and CMV-seronegative.

This clone showed up just once. This chain links TRBV6-5 with TRBJ1-3; D unresolved. The CDR3 is 13 residues long. With 7 bases removed from V and 3 bases from J, the gap between germline ends came to 10 bases. The germline gives CDR1 MNHEY, CDR2 SVGAGI. The CDR3 DNA is TGTGCCAGCACCAGAGGAGGTGGAAACACCATATATTTT. This encodes CASTRGGGNTIYF.

The rearrangement joins TRBV27 to TRBJ2-1, with 10 bases lining up with TRBD1. V lost 5 bases to trimming and J lost 7 bases; unmatched junction nucleotides: 14. Germline V gene lookup returns CDR1 MNHEY and CDR2 SMNVEV (reference sequence). The CDR3 runs to 17 residues. CDR3 in amino acids: CASSLPTRDRGKNEQFF. CDR3 DNA sequence: TGTGCCAGCAGTCTTCCCACCCGGGACAGGGGAAAAAATGAGCAGTTCTTC.

This clone was observed a few times. The genes are TRBV7-9 and TRBJ1-2, with D possibly TRBD1 on 6 matching bases. There are 13 residues in the CDR3. V dropped 2 bases and J dropped 3 bases, with 7 bases sitting between them. In germline, CDR1 is SEHNR, CDR2 FQNEAQ (reference sequence). The CDR3 coding sequence is TGTGCCAGCAGCTTACCAGGGGACTATGGCTACACCTTC. Encoded protein: CASSLPGDYGYTF. Full variable domain (outside the CDR3, taken from reference TRBV7-9 and TRBJ1-2): DTGVSQNPRHKITKRGQNVTFRCDPISEHNRLYWYRQTLGQGPEFLTYFQNEAQLEKSRLLSDRFSAERPKGSFSTLEIQRTEQGDSAMYLCASSLPGDYGYTFGSGTRLTVV.

This clone appeared a few times. The chain couples TRBV5-1 to TRBJ2-1; 8 bases line up with TRBD2. V dropped 7 bases and J dropped 4; count of bases not matched to a gene: 7. Germline V gene sequence: CDR1 SGHRS, CDR2 YFSETQ. This CDR3 spans 14 amino acids. The CDR3, as DNA: TGCGCCAGCCGGGAGGCGGGGGGATACAATGAGCAGTTCTTC. It is translated as CASREAGGYNEQFF.

This clone showed up just a few times. The chain has TRBV30 and TRBJ2-1, with TRBD2 matching over 15 bases. Unmatched junction bases numbered 11, after V lost 2 bases and J lost 6 bases. Germline V gene sequence: CDR1 GTSNPN, CDR2 SVGIG (reference sequence). CDR3 length: 18 residues. The CDR3, as DNA: TGTGCCTGGAGTCGCCTATGGACTAGCGGGAGGGCCGCCAATGAGCAGTTCTTC. It yields the protein CAWSRLWTSGRAANEQFF.

The chain carries TRBV30 and TRBJ1-2; D not certain. CDR1 and CDR2 from the germline V gene are GTSNPN and SVGIG (reference sequence). This CDR3 region has 12 residues. Trimming pared 2 bases from V and 8 bases from J, leaving 12 bases between. Written as DNA, the CDR3 is TGTGCCTGGAGTCCCCGGTCGTTAGGCTACACCTTC. Translated: CAWSPRSLGYTF.

The rearrangement links TRBV15 to TRBJ2-7; 9 bases are shared with TRBD1. This CDR3 is 16 amino acids long. Germline loops: CDR1 LNHNV, CDR2 YYDKDF (reference sequence). V lost 1 base to trimming and J lost 7 bases; unmatched junction nucleotides: 11. The CDR3 sequence is CATSRAETGGGYEQYF. The CDR3 nucleotides are TGTGCCACCAGCAGAGCTGAGACAGGGGGAGGTTATGAGCAGTACTTC.

The chain is built from TRBV27 and TRBJ2-5; 8 positions agree with TRBD1. V lost 6 bases and J lost 4; bases outside the gene matches: 10. This CDR3 is 15 amino acids long. The germline V gene has CDR1 MNHEY and CDR2 SMNVEV (reference sequence). CDR3 DNA sequence: TGTGCCAGCAGCCATATCGGGACAGGACGAGAGACCCAGTACTTC. Translation gives CASSHIGTGRETQYF.

V and J are TRBV5-4 and TRBJ1-2; possibly TRBD1 for D (5 bases). With 2 bases removed from V and 6 bases from J, the gap between germline ends came to 14 bases. CDR3 length: 14 residues. Per the germline V gene, CDR1 is SGHNT and CDR2 is YYREEE (reference sequence). The chain's CDR3 is CASSLTSRGDGYTF. The CDR3, as DNA: TGTGCCAGCAGCTTAACGTCGCGGGGGGATGGCTACACCTTC.

This chain connects TRBV20-1 to TRBJ2-7; maybe TRBD2 (6 bases). There are 11 residues in the CDR3. Looked up from germline, CDR1 is DFQATT and CDR2 is SNEGSKA (reference sequence). V lost 3 bases and J 4 bases, leaving 7 bases between the germline ends. The CDR3 here is CSARGGYEQYF. The CDR3 DNA reads TGCAGTGCTAGGGGGGGTTACGAGCAGTACTTC.

This clone was picked up one time. CDR3 coding DNA: TGTGCCAGCAGCCTCAGACTAGCGGGAGGCCCCAACACCGGGGAGCTGTTTTTT. This sequence encodes CASSLRLAGGPNTGELFF. V usage is TRBV4-2 and J usage is TRBJ2-2; 13 bases are shared with TRBD2. Germline V gene data show CDR1 as LGHNA and CDR2 as YNFKEQ. This CDR3 has 18 amino acids. Losses at the gene ends were 4 bases for V and 2 bases for J; bases not matched to a gene: 7.

This clone has just a few counts. J is TRBJ2-5 and V is TRBV28; perhaps TRBD1 as D (6 bases). CDR3 length: 15 residues. Trimming removed 2 bases at V and 5 bases at J, with 15 bases between. Per the germline V gene, CDR1 is MDHEN and CDR2 is SYDVKM. The CDR3 loop is CASSLLGGQIETQYF. Here the CDR3 DNA reads TGTGCCAGCAGTTTACTTGGGGGCCAGATTGAGACCCAGTACTTC.

The J gene is TRBJ2-3, the V gene TRBV5-6; 9 bases map to TRBD2. The CDR3 is 16 amino acids. From germline, CDR1 is SGHDT and CDR2 YYEEEE. Trimming took 4 bases from V and 3 from J; bases not matched to a gene: 9. The CDR3 sequence is CASSPGTSPETDTQYF. Written as DNA, the CDR3 is TGTGCCAGCAGCCCTGGGACTAGCCCAGAAACAGATACGCAGTATTTT.

V and J are TRBV29-1 and TRBJ2-3; TRBD2 matches 7 bases. The CDR3 sequence is 16 residues long. Germline lookup yields CDR1 SQVTM and CDR2 ANQGSEA. V was clipped by 1 base and J by 2 bases; unmatched bases: 9. CDR3 sequence (DNA): TGCAGCGTTGAAGTTCCCCGGGACTACTCCACAGATACGCAGTATTTT. This sequence encodes CSVEVPRDYSTDTQYF.

This clone was counted a single time. The rearrangement joins TRBV27 to TRBJ2-3, with 8 positions matching TRBD2. CDR3 length equals 14 residues. The J segment lost 1 base and the V segment lost 10 bases, leaving 7 bases of the junction unmatched. In germline, CDR1 is MNHEY, CDR2 SMNVEV (reference sequence). The CDR3 DNA reads TGTGCCACCCCGGGGGGGAGCGGCACAGATACGCAGTATTTT. Its translation: CATPGGSGTDTQYF.

This clone was found once. The CDR3 sequence is CASSPAQAYEQYF. Here the CDR3 DNA reads TGTGCCAGCAGTCCCGCTCAGGCTTACGAGCAGTACTTC. The J gene is TRBJ2-7, the V gene TRBV6-6, with no clear D. Germline loops: CDR1 MNHNY, CDR2 SVGAGI (reference sequence). V was trimmed by 5 bases and J by 4 bases, leaving 12 bases between them. The CDR3 is 13 amino acids.

The chain has TRBV7-2 and TRBJ2-5, with TRBD2 matching over 7 bases. This CDR3 comprises 15 residues. Germline loops: CDR1 SGHTA, CDR2 FQGNSA. V was pared by 3 bases and J by 1 base, with 5 bases of the junction left unmatched. DNA for the CDR3: TGTGCCAGCAGCTTGTCTAGCGGTTCCCAAGAGACCCAGTACTTC. Amino acid sequence: CASSLSSGSQETQYF.